The clone carrying this T cell receptor beta chain showed up just a few times. Its antigen is still unknown. The data belong to a study of shared clonotypes between healthy human individuals. For the study at large: For every donor, three CD4 naive, three CD4 memory, two CD8 naive and one CD8 memory plates were used.

Only in-frame clones appear in the TCRdb table, and some are missing; sequencing was by immunoSEQ multiplex PCR. This sample has approximately 980,000 clones; around 80% occur once, and the top ten carry over 1.3%. Overall study findings and caveats: In the sorted subsets, rarefaction showed sequencing was incomplete despite large depth.

This CDR3 region has 15 residues. Trimming stripped 1 base from V and 3 bases from J, with 10 bases between. Looked up from germline, CDR1 is SGHTA and CDR2 is FQGNSA. This sequence originates from a man younger than 35 in good health. The chain joins TRBV7-2 to TRBJ2-1; a weak D match, TRBD1 (6 bases). Sequencing used memory CD4+ T cells sorted from blood. Subset reported: CD45RA-negative fraction. The CDR3 region is CASSLEDSHYNEQFF. CDR3 coding DNA: TGTGCCAGCAGCTTAGAGGACAGCCACTACAATGAGCAGTTCTTC. Complete variable domain (other parts from reference TRBV7-2 and TRBJ2-1): GAGVSQSPSNKVTEKGKDVELRCDPISGHTALYWYRQSLGQGLEFLIYFQGNSAPDKSGLPSDRFSAERTGGSVSTLTIQRTQQEDSAVYLCASSLEDSHYNEQFFGPGTRLTVL.